The 23 T cell receptor beta chains below come from one sample, sequenced in a study of cytomegalovirus exposure and HLA in healthy donors. Primers: 60 Vbeta forward and 13 Jbeta reverse. TCRdb's table, derived via immunoSEQ multiplex PCR, lists solely in-frame clones and lacks some. The data show 65,000 to 75,000 clones, about two thirds seen once. What was sequenced was PBMCs. Every receptor here comes from a woman aged 25 to 39 in good health and CMV-seronegative.

There are a few counts of this clone. The chain joins TRBV5-6 to TRBJ1-6, with D unresolved. CDR3 size: 15 residues. V lost 8 bases to trimming and J lost 10 bases, with 22 bases between them. From germline, CDR1 is SGHDT and CDR2 YYEEEE. CDR3 amino acids: CASTSGGPRGSPLHF. The CDR3 DNA reads as TGTGCCAGTACTAGTGGTGGTCCTCGAGGATCACCCCTCCACTTT.

The chain links TRBV5-1 to TRBJ1-1; D remains unclear. With 0 bases removed from V and 2 bases from J, the gap between germline ends came to 8 bases. Germline CDR1 reads SGHRS; CDR2 reads YFSETQ. The CDR3 runs 14 residues. The CDR3 region is CASSLAQSNTEAFF. DNA of the CDR3: TGCGCCAGCAGCTTGGCACAGAGTAACACTGAAGCTTTCTTT.

CDR3 DNA sequence: TGTGCCAGCAGTCCCGGGACAGGGACTCGTTCACCCCTCCACTTT. Translating it yields CASSPGTGTRSPLHF. V and J are TRBV7-2 and TRBJ1-6, with 9 nucleotides matching TRBD1. The V and J ends lost 6 bases and 9 bases, in that order; junction bases with no gene match: 9. Germline CDR1 and CDR2: SGHTA and FQGNSA. The CDR3 is 15 residues long. The full variable domain, with the rest looked up from reference TRBV7-2 and TRBJ1-6, is GAGVSQSPSNKVTEKGKDVELRCDPISGHTALYWYRQSLGQGLEFLIYFQGNSAPDKSGLPSDRFSAERTGGSVSTLTIQRTQQEDSAVYLCASSPGTGTRSPLHFGNGTRLTVT.

The CDR3 coding sequence is TGTGCCAGTAGTATCAGGGGGGAGGTAAGCTCCTACGAGCAGTACTTC. It codes for CASSIRGEVSSYEQYF. This rearrangement joins TRBV19 to TRBJ2-7; D possibly corresponds to TRBD1 (7 bases). This CDR3 has 16 residues. Trimming left V 3 bases short and J 0 bases short, with 15 bases between. Germline V lookup: CDR1 LNHDA, CDR2 SQIVND (reference sequence).

As regards this clone: One end of the junction varies from germline; a read error may be responsible. V is TRBV7-9 and J is TRBJ1-2; D is uncertain. The CDR3 sequence is 12 residues long. CDR1 is SEHNR, CDR2 FQNEAQ, per germline (reference sequence). In DNA form, the CDR3 reads TGTTCCAGCAGCTTAGCGGTGGAAACAGACACCTTC. Translating it yields CSSSLAVETDTF.

The rearrangement joins TRBV7-2 to TRBJ1-6, with 7 bases that match TRBD1. CDR3 size: 14 residues. The junction had 4 bases not matched to a gene; V was cut back by 2 bases and J by 9 bases. Germline CDR1 SGHTA, CDR2 FQGNSA. Here the CDR3 DNA reads TGTGCCAGCAGCTTAAGGACAGGCCCTTCACCCCTCCACTTT. As protein: CASSLRTGPSPLHF. The variable domain in full, with the rest retrieved from reference TRBV7-2 and TRBJ1-6, is GAGVSQSPSNKVTEKGKDVELRCDPISGHTALYWYRQSLGQGLEFLIYFQGNSAPDKSGLPSDRFSAERTGGSVSTLTIQRTQQEDSAVYLCASSLRTGPSPLHFGNGTRLTVT.

The chain uses TRBV18 and TRBJ1-5, with a tentative D call TRBD1 (6 bases). From germline, CDR1 is KGHSH and CDR2 LQKENI. V was clipped by 6 bases and J by 3 bases, with 9 bases between them. CDR3 length: 13 residues. Here the CDR3 reads CASSGALNQPQHF. CDR3 DNA: TGTGCCAGCTCGGGGGCCCTCAATCAGCCCCAGCATTTT.

The rearrangement uses TRBV7-3 and TRBJ2-7, with 8 positions matching TRBD1. Germline V gene lookup returns CDR1 SGHTA and CDR2 FQGTGA. The CDR3 spans 15 residues. V lost 2 bases, J lost 1 base, and 4 bases stayed unmatched. CDR3 sequence (DNA): TGTGCCAGCAGCTTAGGTGGGACAGGATCCTACGAGCAGTACTTC. It specifies CASSLGGTGSYEQYF.

The rearrangement uses TRBV4-3 and TRBJ1-1; TRBD1 matches 7 bases. The CDR3 spans 14 residues. The germline V gene encodes CDR1 LGHNA and CDR2 YSLEER. The ends lost 2 bases at V and 5 bases at J; junction bases unmatched: 5. CDR3 region: CASSQPTGRTEAFF. The CDR3 coding sequence is TGCGCCAGCAGCCAACCGACAGGGCGTACTGAAGCTTTCTTT.

This chain uses TRBV19 with TRBJ1-1; TRBD1 might be the D (5 bases). Between the trimmed V and J ends, which lost 7 bases and 1 base, there was a span of 13 bases. Germline V gives CDR1 LNHDA, CDR2 SQIVND (reference sequence). The CDR3 totals 14 residues. The CDR3 coding sequence is TGTGCCAGTACCGAGATCGGGGGGAACACTGAAGCTTTCTTT. Its translation: CASTEIGGNTEAFF.

For this clone: The germline gene is not matched at one end of the junction; a read error may be the cause. The rearrangement links TRBV11-3 to TRBJ1-4; a possible D gene is TRBD1 (5 bases). This CDR3 is built from 14 residues. The V gene's germline CDR1 is SGHNT and CDR2 YENEEA. Here the CDR3 reads CASSLDGQNEKLFF. The CDR3 DNA is TGTGCCAGCAGCCTAGACGGACAAAATGAAAAACTGTTTTTT.

For the CDR3, the DNA is TGTGCTAGTGGCTTCGGGACTTCCGGGACCACAGATACGCAGTATTTT. Amino acid sequence: CASGFGTSGTTDTQYF. The chain uses TRBV12-5 and TRBJ2-3; weak D call: TRBD2 (6 bases). This CDR3 spans 16 amino acids. The ends were cut back, 6 bases at V and 2 bases at J, with 18 bases in the middle. CDR1 is LGHNT and CDR2 is FRNRAP in the germline V gene.

The CDR3 coding sequence is TGTGCCAGCAGCTTAGCAGCCAGCACAGATACGCAGTATTTT. This encodes CASSLAASTDTQYF. V usage is TRBV7-2 and J usage is TRBJ2-3, with D uncertain. The CDR3 is 14 residues long. V lost 0 bases and J 0 bases, leaving 4 bases between the germline ends. CDR1 is SGHTA, CDR2 FQGNSA, per germline.

The chain has TRBV5-1 and TRBJ1-2; D may be TRBD1 (6 bases). This CDR3 has 14 amino acids. The germline CDR1 and CDR2 sequences are SGHRS and YFSETQ. Trimming took 2 bases from V and 5 from J, leaving 13 bases between them. CDR3 region: CASSFGQSIYGYTF. In DNA, the CDR3 is TGCGCCAGCAGCTTCGGACAGAGTATTTATGGCTACACCTTC. The whole variable domain, remainder taken from reference TRBV5-1 and TRBJ1-2, is KAGVTQTPRYLIKTRGQQVTLSCSPISGHRSVSWYQQTPGQGLQFLFEYFSETQRNKGNFPGRFSGRQFSNSRSEMNVSTLELGDSALYLCASSFGQSIYGYTFGSGTRLTVV.

The chain links TRBV11-3 to TRBJ2-5; D is perhaps TRBD2 (5 bases). CDR3 size: 13 residues. Germline loops: CDR1 SGHNT, CDR2 YENEEA. The germline V and J ends were trimmed by 1 base and 8 bases, with 11 bases remaining between them. In nucleotides, the CDR3 is TGTGCCAGCAGCTTAGGGACTGGGGATACCCAGTACTTC. It specifies CASSLGTGDTQYF.

The chain has TRBV7-2 and TRBJ1-3; a possible D gene is TRBD1 (6 bases). The CDR3 contains 15 residues. The germline V and J ends were trimmed by 2 bases and 0 bases, with 8 bases remaining between them. The germline gives CDR1 SGHTA, CDR2 FQGNSA. The CDR3 protein is CASSLQGSSGNTIYF. CDR3 DNA sequence: TGTGCCAGCAGCTTACAGGGGAGCTCTGGAAACACCATATATTTT.

The chain is built from TRBV6-6 and TRBJ1-2; 9 bases agree with TRBD1. V shed 6 bases, J shed 4 bases, and the junction held 6 bases outside the gene matches. This CDR3 is 14 amino acids long. Germline CDR1 and CDR2: MNHNY and SVGAGI (reference sequence). The CDR3 reads CASSYTGGAYGYTF. DNA for the CDR3: TGTGCCAGCAGCTATACAGGGGGCGCCTATGGCTACACCTTC.

CDR3 nucleotide sequence: TGCGCCAGCAGCCAAACCGGGACTAGCGGACAATTGCCAGATACGCAGTATTTT. This sequence encodes CASSQTGTSGQLPDTQYF. The chain has TRBV4-1 and TRBJ2-3; TRBD2 agrees at 11 bases. CDR3 size: 18 residues. The ends lost 2 bases at V and 4 bases at J; junction bases unmatched: 11. The V gene's germline CDR1 is MGHRA and CDR2 YSYEKL.

The chain carries TRBV6-5 and TRBJ1-2; D remains unclear. Between the trimmed V and J ends, which lost 5 bases and 5 bases, there was a span of 15 bases. This CDR3 comprises 14 residues. Germline CDR1 MNHEY, CDR2 SVGAGI. The CDR3 loop reads CASSQNGRRYGYTF. The CDR3, as DNA: TGTGCCAGCAGTCAAAACGGGAGGAGGTATGGCTACACCTTC.

The chain links TRBV4-2 to TRBJ2-1, with 7 bases aligning to TRBD2. The CDR3 has 16 residues. Germline values: CDR1 LGHNA, CDR2 YNFKEQ. After removal of 0 bases from V and 6 bases from J, the junction contained 8 bases not matched to a gene. The CDR3 DNA follows: TGTGCCAGCAGCCAAGAAGCTAGCGGTGAGTTCAATGAGCAGTTCTTC. Translation gives CASSQEASGEFNEQFF.

J is TRBJ2-2 and V is TRBV19, with 9 bases identical to TRBD2. The germline V gene encodes CDR1 LNHDA and CDR2 SQIVND (reference sequence). There are 14 residues in the CDR3. Unmatched junction bases numbered 9, after V lost 6 bases and J lost 10 bases. CDR3 residues: CASRISGGPAELFF. The CDR3 DNA reads as TGTGCCAGTAGGATTAGCGGGGGACCTGCGGAGCTGTTTTTT.

CDR3 in amino acids: CASSIRDRGGNQPQHF. CDR3 in DNA: TGTGCCAGTAGTATTAGGGACAGAGGAGGCAATCAGCCCCAGCATTTT. The V and J genes are TRBV19 and TRBJ1-5; TRBD1 agrees at 7 bases. The germline V gene has CDR1 LNHDA and CDR2 SQIVND (reference sequence). This CDR3 contains 16 residues. With V trimmed by 3 bases and J by 2 bases, 7 bases remained unmatched.

The chain recombines TRBV12-5 with TRBJ1-5; possible D gene TRBD1, 5 bases. The CDR3 loop spans 14 amino acids. Germline V gene data show CDR1 as LGHNT and CDR2 as FRNRAP. V gave up 6 bases and J gave up 4 bases, with 13 bases separating them. The CDR3 bases are TGTGCTAGTGGACCGGGACTGGAGAATCAGCCCCAGCATTTT. Translation gives CASGPGLENQPQHF.